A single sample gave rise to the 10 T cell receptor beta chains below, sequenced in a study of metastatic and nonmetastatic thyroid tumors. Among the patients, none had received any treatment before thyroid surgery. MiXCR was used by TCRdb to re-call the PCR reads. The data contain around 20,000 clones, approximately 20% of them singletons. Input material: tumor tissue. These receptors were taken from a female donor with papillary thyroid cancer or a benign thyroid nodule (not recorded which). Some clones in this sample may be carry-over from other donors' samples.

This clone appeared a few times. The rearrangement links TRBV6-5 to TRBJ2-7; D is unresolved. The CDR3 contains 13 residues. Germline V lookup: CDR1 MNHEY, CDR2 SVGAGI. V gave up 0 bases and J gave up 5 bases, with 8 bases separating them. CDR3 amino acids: CASSYSIKHEQYF. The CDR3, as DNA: TGTGCCAGCAGTTACTCGATAAAGCACGAGCAGTACTTC.

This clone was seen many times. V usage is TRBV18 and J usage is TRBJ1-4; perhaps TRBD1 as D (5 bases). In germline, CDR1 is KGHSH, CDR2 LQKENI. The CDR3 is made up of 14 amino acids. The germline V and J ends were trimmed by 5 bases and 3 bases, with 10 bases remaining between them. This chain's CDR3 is CASSADSSNEKLFF. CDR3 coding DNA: TGTGCCAGCTCAGCCGACAGCTCTAATGAAAAACTGTTTTTT.

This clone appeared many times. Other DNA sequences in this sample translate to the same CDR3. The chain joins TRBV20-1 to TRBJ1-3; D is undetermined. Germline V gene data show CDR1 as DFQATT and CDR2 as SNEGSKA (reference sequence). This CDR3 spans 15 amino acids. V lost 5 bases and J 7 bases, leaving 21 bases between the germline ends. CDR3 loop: CSARTPFGSGNTIYF. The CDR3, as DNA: TGCAGTGCTCGTACCCCGTTTGGCTCGGGGAACACCATATATTTT.

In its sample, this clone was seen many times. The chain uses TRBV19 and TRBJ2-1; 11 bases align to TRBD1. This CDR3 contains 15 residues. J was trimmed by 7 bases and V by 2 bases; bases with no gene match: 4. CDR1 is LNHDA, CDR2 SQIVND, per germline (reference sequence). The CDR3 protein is CASSIRRDRGNEQFF. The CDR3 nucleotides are TGTGCCAGTAGTATACGGCGGGACAGGGGGAATGAGCAGTTCTTC.

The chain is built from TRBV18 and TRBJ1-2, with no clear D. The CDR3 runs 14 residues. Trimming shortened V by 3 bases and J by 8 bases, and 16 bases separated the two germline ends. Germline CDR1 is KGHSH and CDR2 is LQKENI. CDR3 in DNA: TGTGCCAGCTCACCCGCGACTAAAACCCACGGCTACACCTTC. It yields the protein CASSPATKTHGYTF.

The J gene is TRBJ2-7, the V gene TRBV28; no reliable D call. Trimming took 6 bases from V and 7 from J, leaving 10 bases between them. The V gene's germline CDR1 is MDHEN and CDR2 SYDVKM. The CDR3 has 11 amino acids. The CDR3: CASSYVGEQYF. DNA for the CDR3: TGTGCCAGCAGCTACGTGGGGGAGCAGTACTTC.

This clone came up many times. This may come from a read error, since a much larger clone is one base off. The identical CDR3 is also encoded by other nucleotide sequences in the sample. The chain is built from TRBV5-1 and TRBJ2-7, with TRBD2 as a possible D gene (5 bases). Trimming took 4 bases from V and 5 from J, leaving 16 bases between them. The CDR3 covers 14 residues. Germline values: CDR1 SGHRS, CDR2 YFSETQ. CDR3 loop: CASSLAEAAHEQYF. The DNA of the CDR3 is TGCGCCAGCAGCCTGGCCGAAGCGGCCCACGAGCAGTACTTC. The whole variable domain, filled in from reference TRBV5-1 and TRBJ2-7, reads KAGVTQTPRYLIKTRGQQVTLSCSPISGHRSVSWYQQTPGQGLQFLFEYFSETQRNKGNFPGRFSGRQFSNSRSEMNVSTLELGDSALYLCASSLAEAAHEQYFGPGTRLTVT.

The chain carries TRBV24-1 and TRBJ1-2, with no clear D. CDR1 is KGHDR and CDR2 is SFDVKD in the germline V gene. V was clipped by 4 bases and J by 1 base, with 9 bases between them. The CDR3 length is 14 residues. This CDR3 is CATSDRLLNYGYTF. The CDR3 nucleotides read TGTGCCACCAGTGACAGGCTTCTTAACTATGGCTACACCTTC.

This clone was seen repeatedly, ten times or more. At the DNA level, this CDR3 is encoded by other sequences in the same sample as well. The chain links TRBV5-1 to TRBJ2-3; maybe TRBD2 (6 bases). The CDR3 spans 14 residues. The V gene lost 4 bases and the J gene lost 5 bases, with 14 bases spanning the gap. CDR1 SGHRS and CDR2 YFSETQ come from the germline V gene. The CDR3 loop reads CASSPGGTGDTQYF. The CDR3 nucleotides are TGCGCCAGCAGCCCCGGAGGGACTGGAGATACGCAGTATTTT.

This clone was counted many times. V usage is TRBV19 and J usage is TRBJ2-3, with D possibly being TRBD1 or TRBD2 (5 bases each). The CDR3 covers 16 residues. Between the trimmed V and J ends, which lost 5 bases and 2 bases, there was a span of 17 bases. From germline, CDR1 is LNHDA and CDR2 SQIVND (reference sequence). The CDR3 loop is CASSVDRDGNTDTQYF. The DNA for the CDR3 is TGTGCCAGTAGTGTCGACCGGGACGGGAACACAGATACGCAGTATTTT.